This T cell receptor (beta chain) appears in the sequencing data of a study of cytomegalovirus exposure and HLA in healthy donors. Both 60 Vbeta primers and 13 Jbeta primers went into the PCR. Clones were read by immunoSEQ multiplex PCR, and TCRdb kept only the in-frame ones, dropping some. The table has about 90,000 clones, 78% seen once. Germline V CDR1 and CDR2: MGHRA, YSYEKL. The CDR3 has 17 amino acids. The ends were cut back, 4 bases at V and 1 base at J, with 19 bases in the middle. The chain joins TRBV4-1 to TRBJ2-5; a possible D gene is TRBD1 (6 bases). Material: PBMCs. This clonotype originated in a woman aged 40-49 years in good health and CMV-seropositive. The CDR3 region is CASSPILSTGTQETQYF. CDR3 in DNA: TGCGCCAGCAGCCCGATCCTATCCACAGGGACCCAAGAGACCCAGTACTTC.